This entry describes one T cell receptor beta chain. V shed 2 bases and J shed 13 bases, with 20 bases lying between them. The CDR3 consists of 14 residues. The V gene's germline CDR1 is MNHEY and CDR2 SMNVEV (reference sequence). The data are from a study of shared clonotypes between healthy human individuals. Only in-frame clones appear in the TCRdb table, and some are missing; sequencing was by immunoSEQ multiplex PCR. The sample has about 2.1 million clones; about 93% are singletons. Terminally differentiated effector memory CD45RA+ cells were left out of the naive CD8 fraction, which was CD45RO-negative and positively selected for CCR7.

The TCR comes from a man younger than 35 in good health. Some clones in this sample may be carry-over from other donors' samples. Specimen: naive CD8+ T cells from PBMCs. V gene TRBV27 combines with J gene TRBJ1-1; no definite D call. In nucleotides, the CDR3 is TGTGCCAGCAGTTTAGGGTCCCGTAGCCTGAGTTTTTTCTTT. Translation: CASSLGSRSLSFFF.